Sequencing of this TCR beta chain was carried out in a study of blood T cell repertoires in COVID-19. For the study at large: Spain, Italy and the United States supplied samples that represented acute and convalescent COVID-19. T cells, B-cell-depleted T cells, or PBMCs provided the cDNA or gDNA that served as material.

In the original processing: Estimated nucleated cell counts came from reference gene primer amplification. TCRdb keeps only in-frame clones here, not all; method: immunoSEQ multiplex PCR. The V and J calls and clone size were taken over from that table, and D and trimming were inferred from the DNA. The sample has around 500,000 clones; approximately 85% are singletons. The germline gives CDR1 MDHEN, CDR2 SYDVKM. The CDR3 has 16 amino acids. V was clipped by 2 bases and J by 7 bases, with 20 bases between them. The TCR was taken from a human donor in a cohort sampled during active COVID-19. Sequences were obtained from peripheral blood. This chain links TRBV28 with TRBJ1-1, with D possibly TRBD1 on 6 matching bases. The CDR3 reads CASSLVPGQAPLEAFF. In DNA form, the CDR3 reads TGTGCCAGCAGTTTAGTCCCGGGACAAGCCCCACTTGAAGCTTTCTTT. The whole variable domain, remainder taken from reference TRBV28 and TRBJ1-1, is DVKVTQSSRYLVKRTGEKVFLECVQDMDHENMFWYRQDPGLGLRLIYFSYDVKMKEKGDIPEGYSVSREKKERFSLILESASTNQTSMYLCASSLVPGQAPLEAFFGQGTRLTVV.